This T cell receptor (beta chain) was retrieved from a study of blood T cell repertoires in COVID-19 (dated by TCRdb to 2020 to 2021). Broadly, across the study: The collaborator samples originated in the United States, Italy and Spain and spanned the acute and convalescent phases of COVID-19. Nearly every sample came with metadata listing a de-identified subject ID, COVID-19 status, age in years and sex. The repertoires were released in a freely available public database intended as a resource for research on the immune response to SARS-CoV-2. The samples were drawn from two sources: the first 160 participants of the ongoing ImmuneRACE study, and 1,200 or so subjects contributed by 6 global collaborators. Where available, HLA class I and class II types were taken from metadata supplied by the sample provider and were not determined by assay-based typing. Deeply sampled blood TCRbeta repertoires from subjects exposed to, actively infected with, or recovered from COVID-19 were included in the dataset. The prospective study material was composed of cDNA or gDNA derived from T cells, B-cell-depleted T cells, or PBMCs.

TCRbeta CDR3 regions were amplified from genomic DNA using the immunoSEQ Assay, a bias-controlled multiplex PCR. The published analysis was carried out like this. Within the assay, amplification of reference gene primers was used to estimate how many nucleated cells each sample contained. Sequence reads were collapsed and filtered to measure the absolute abundance of every unique TCRbeta CDR3 rearrangement. Productive Simpson clonality was computed per sample as the square root of Simpson's diversity index over productive rearrangements. The table was pulled from immuneACCESS by TCRdb, which kept in-frame rearrangements only. Such tables lose some clones; where checked, under half of the loss comes from unresolved V genes, and the rest has no known cause. V and J calls and clone size are given by that table; D and trimming were obtained from the DNA. The sample profile shows about 140,000 clones; 70% to 90% of them were found once. The ten largest clones add up to 11% of the sample.

The investigation overall reported the following: Clinical and demographic metadata were provided uncurated, with the amount varying by source and participant.

From a lookup of the germline V gene, CDR1 and CDR2 are SGHAT and FQNNGV. V loses 2 bases, J loses 2 bases, and the germline ends lie 7 bases apart. Including cysteine and phenylalanine, the CDR3 has 14 amino acids. CDR3 DNA only is kept here, 42 bases in frame from base 1. This clone is a singleton in its sample. Its antigen is still unknown. No base quality information exists; no much larger clone differs at one position. Each collaborating institution followed its own protocols to collect whole blood in K2EDTA tubes. For TCRbeta analysis, collaborators shipped samples as frozen whole blood, isolated PBMCs, or DNA extracted from either of those sample types.

This TCR came from a woman aged 80 or over with acute or convalescent COVID-19. The sequencing sample was made of peripheral blood. The receptor chain draws on TRBV11-2 and TRBJ1-3; confidence is insufficient to name the D gene. Here is the DNA: TGTGCCAGCAGCTTACCGGGAGCTGGAAACACCATATATTTT. This translates into CASSLPGAGNTIYF.